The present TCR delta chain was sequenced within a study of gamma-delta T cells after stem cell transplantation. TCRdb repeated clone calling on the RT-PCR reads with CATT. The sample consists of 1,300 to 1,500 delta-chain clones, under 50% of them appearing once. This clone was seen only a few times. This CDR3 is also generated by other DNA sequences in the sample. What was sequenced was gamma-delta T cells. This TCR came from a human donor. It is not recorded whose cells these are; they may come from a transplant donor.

The DNA of the CDR3 is TGTGCTCTTGGGGAACTAGTCCTCAGCTGGGGGATAAAGCTGTACACCGATAAACTCATCTTT. Residues: CALGELVLSWGIKLYTDKLIF. The rearrangement joins TRDV1 to TRDJ1; 10 nucleotides agree with TRDD3. This CDR3 region has 21 residues. V was pared by 0 bases and J by 0 bases, with 16 bases of the junction left unmatched. Germline loops: CDR1 TSWWSYY, CDR2 QGS.